The 4 T cell receptor beta chains listed next were all sequenced from one sample in a study of shared clonotypes between healthy human individuals. The table came from immunoSEQ multiplex PCR; TCRdb's copy has only in-frame clones and leaves some out. The sample lists 450,000 to 600,000 clones, less than 80% occurring once. Sequenced material: PBMCs. Receptors originate from a woman in her thirties or forties in good health. Some clones in this sample may be carry-over from other donors' samples.

The CDR3 is CASSLAGGPRNEQFF. CDR3 bases: TGTGCCAGCAGTTTAGCGGGAGGGCCACGTAATGAGCAGTTCTTC. The rearrangement uses TRBV28 and TRBJ2-1, with 9 bases lining up with TRBD2. Germline trimming cut 2 bases from V and 7 bases from J; bases unmatched to any gene: 6. The germline CDR1 and CDR2 sequences are MDHEN and SYDVKM. There are 15 residues in the CDR3. Full variable domain (outside the CDR3, taken from reference TRBV28 and TRBJ2-1): DVKVTQSSRYLVKRTGEKVFLECVQDMDHENMFWYRQDPGLGLRLIYFSYDVKMKEKGDIPEGYSVSREKKERFSLILESASTNQTSMYLCASSLAGGPRNEQFFGPGTRLTVL.

This clone was detected once. This sequence joins TRBV5-1 and TRBJ2-5; 10 nucleotides line up with TRBD2. This CDR3 comprises 16 residues. Per germline, CDR1 SGHRS and CDR2 YFSETQ. The ends lost 1 base at V and 3 bases at J; junction bases unmatched: 6. CDR3 nucleotide sequence: TGCGCCAGCAGCTTGAAATTCCTAGCGGGAGAAGAGACCCAGTACTTC. It codes for CASSLKFLAGEETQYF.

This clone is a singleton in its sample. The gene calls are TRBV6-5 and TRBJ2-7, with unresolved D. This CDR3 has 14 residues. The V gene lost 2 bases and the J gene lost 2 bases, with 10 bases spanning the gap. Germline V lookup: CDR1 MNHEY, CDR2 SVGAGI. The CDR3 DNA is TGTGCCAGCAGTTACATGCCGGAGACCTACGAGCAGTACTTC. It is translated as CASSYMPETYEQYF.

This clone was seen just once. V gene TRBV18 combines with J gene TRBJ2-7; D unclear. Per germline, CDR1 KGHSH and CDR2 LQKENI. This CDR3 has 14 residues. Trimming pared 3 bases from V and 0 bases from J, leaving 9 bases between. Here the CDR3 DNA reads TGTGCCAGCTCACCGTACAGTAGCTCCTACGAGCAGTACTTC. It encodes CASSPYSSSYEQYF.